This T cell receptor (beta chain) was observed in a study of blood T cell repertoires in COVID-19. As for the study in general: The origin of the acute and convalescent COVID-19 samples was the United States, Italy and Spain.

Sequencing used immunoSEQ multiplex PCR; TCRdb keeps in-frame clones, though not all of them. The sample contains about 130,000 clones, about 72% of which appear only once. There are 15 residues in the CDR3. The germline V gene has CDR1 SNHLY and CDR2 FYNNEI. V lost 5 bases to trimming and J lost 5 bases; unmatched junction nucleotides: 10. This receptor was taken from a woman aged 70-85 years with acute or convalescent COVID-19. Sequenced sample: peripheral blood. The genes are TRBV2 and TRBJ2-3; 7 nucleotides line up with TRBD1. The CDR3 sequence: CASSLKGALVDTQYF. The CDR3, as DNA: TGTGCCAGCAGTCTAAAGGGGGCGCTGGTAGATACGCAGTATTTT. The whole variable domain, remainder taken from reference TRBV2 and TRBJ2-3, is EPEVTQTPSHQVTQMGQEVILRCVPISNHLYFYWYRQILGQKVEFLVSFYNNEISEKSEIFDDQFSVERPDGSNFTLKIRSTKLEDSAMYFCASSLKGALVDTQYFGPGTRLTVL.